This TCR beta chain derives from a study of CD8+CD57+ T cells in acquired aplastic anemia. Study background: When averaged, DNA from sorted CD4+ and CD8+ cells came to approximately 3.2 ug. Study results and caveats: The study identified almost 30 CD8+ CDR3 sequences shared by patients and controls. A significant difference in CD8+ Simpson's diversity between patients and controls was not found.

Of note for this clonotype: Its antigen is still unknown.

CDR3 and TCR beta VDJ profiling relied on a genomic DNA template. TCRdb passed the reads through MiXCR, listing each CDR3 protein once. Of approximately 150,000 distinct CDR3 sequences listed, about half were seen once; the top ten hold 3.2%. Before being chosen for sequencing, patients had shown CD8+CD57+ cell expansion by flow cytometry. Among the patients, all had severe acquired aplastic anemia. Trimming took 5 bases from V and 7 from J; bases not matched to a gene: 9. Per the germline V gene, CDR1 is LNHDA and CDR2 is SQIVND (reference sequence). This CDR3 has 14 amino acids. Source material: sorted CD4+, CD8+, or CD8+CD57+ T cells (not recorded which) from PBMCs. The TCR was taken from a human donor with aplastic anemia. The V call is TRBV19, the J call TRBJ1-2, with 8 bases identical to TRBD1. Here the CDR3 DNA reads TGTGCCAGTAGTGACCTGACAGGGGACAGTGGCTACACCTTC. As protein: CASSDLTGDSGYTF.